One sample yielded the 29 T cell receptor beta chains listed below, sequenced in a study of T cells in Graves' hyperthyroidism and ophthalmopathy. TCR beta CDR3 sequences were amplified from RNA transcripts. The HTBI set primed first-round TCR CDR3 RT-PCR. One entry per CDR3 protein results from TCRdb running MiXCR on the multiplex PCR reads. This table has some 600,000 distinct CDR3 sequences, approximately 15% appearing once. The sample taken for sequencing was blood. The receptors shown here come from a woman in her 30s with Graves' hyperthyroidism that later progressed to Graves' ophthalmopathy.

The sample holds many counts of this clonotype. The chain combines TRBV2 with TRBJ1-2, with TRBD1 as a possible D gene (6 bases). V was clipped by 3 bases and J by 3 bases, with 11 bases between them. This CDR3 has 14 amino acids. Germline assignment: CDR1 SNHLY and CDR2 FYNNEI. As DNA, the CDR3 is TGTGCCAGCAGTGATCAGGGGCCCTACTATGGCTACACCTTC. This gives the protein CASSDQGPYYGYTF.

The chain is built from TRBV9 and TRBJ2-1; D may be TRBD1 or TRBD2 (5 bases each). This CDR3 has 18 amino acids. CDR1 is SGDLS, CDR2 YYNGEE, per germline. V lost 3 bases and J 4 bases, leaving 23 bases between the germline ends. The CDR3 is CASSENRDPNEGYNEQFF. The DNA for the CDR3 is TGTGCCAGCAGCGAGAACCGGGACCCAAACGAGGGATACAATGAGCAGTTCTTC.

In this sample, this clonotype turned up once. The chain has TRBV5-1 and TRBJ2-5; 9 bases line up with TRBD2. CDR3 length equals 16 residues. V lost 4 bases and J lost 0; bases outside the gene matches: 7. Germline values: CDR1 SGHRS, CDR2 YFSETQ. CDR3 in DNA: TGCGCCAGCAGCGCGGGGGGGACAGCTCACCAAGAGACCCAGTACTTC. It encodes CASSAGGTAHQETQYF.

This clonotype was seen at least ten times. V and J are TRBV28 and TRBJ2-2; maybe TRBD1 (5 bases). The CDR3 has 17 residues. CDR1 and CDR2 (germline): MDHEN, SYDVKM. With 0 bases removed from V and 1 base from J, the gap between germline ends came to 12 bases. CDR3 protein: CASSLWAQTENTGELFF. The DNA of the CDR3 is TGTGCCAGCAGTTTATGGGCGCAGACAGAGAACACCGGGGAGCTGTTTTTT.

This clonotype showed up many times. The chain has TRBV29-1 and TRBJ1-3; D ambiguous. The V end lost 0 bases, the J end lost 0 bases, and 3 bases lay between the germline ends. CDR1 SQVTM and CDR2 ANQGSEA come from the germline V gene. This CDR3 comprises 13 residues. CDR3 nucleotide sequence: TGCAGCGTTGAAGACAGCTCTGGAAACACCATATATTTT. Its protein product is CSVEDSSGNTIYF.

This chain links TRBV6-2 or TRBV6-3 with TRBJ2-7, with a weak D call TRBD1 (6 bases). Trimming removed 6 bases at V and 5 bases at J, with 17 bases between. The CDR3 length is 14 residues. Germline CDR1 is MNHEY and CDR2 is SVGEGT. The CDR3 DNA sequence: TGTGCCAGCAGATCAGCCCTCACAGGGAACGAGCAGTACTTC. Its protein is CASRSALTGNEQYF.

This clonotype has ten or more counts. The J gene is TRBJ2-7, the V gene TRBV7-8; D call uncertain. V lost 1 base, J lost 4 bases, and 11 bases lay in between. The CDR3 extends over 14 amino acids. The germline gives CDR1 SGHVS, CDR2 FQNEAQ. This CDR3 reads CASSLDPLSYEQYF. CDR3 DNA: TGTGCCAGCAGCTTAGACCCCCTATCGTACGAGCAGTACTTC.

The gene calls are TRBV24-1 and TRBJ2-5, with D perhaps given as TRBD1 or TRBD2 (7 bases each). Germline CDR1 KGHDR, CDR2 SFDVKD. The CDR3 covers 15 residues. The V gene lost 0 bases and the J gene lost 4 bases, with 11 bases spanning the gap. CDR3 sequence reads: CATSDLGRGLETQYF. CDR3 in DNA: TGTGCCACCAGTGATTTGGGGAGGGGGCTAGAGACCCAGTACTTC.

The chain recombines TRBV28 with TRBJ2-7; 9 bases are a match to TRBD1. Germline trimming cut 6 bases from V and 3 bases from J; bases unmatched to any gene: 9. The CDR3 consists of 15 residues. Germline V gives CDR1 MDHEN, CDR2 SYDVKM. CDR3 nucleotides: TGTGCCAGCAGAACCCCCGGGACAGGGTACTACGAGCAGTACTTC. Residues: CASRTPGTGYYEQYF.

The chain employs TRBV7-9 and TRBJ2-1; D gene unclear. Between the trimmed V and J ends, which lost 3 bases and 7 bases, there was a span of 7 bases. Germline lookup yields CDR1 SEHNR and CDR2 FQNEAQ (reference sequence). CDR3 size: 12 residues. The CDR3 DNA follows: TGTGCCAGCAGCTTTAACGGGAATGAGCAGTTCTTC. Translated: CASSFNGNEQFF.

The chain links TRBV5-6 to TRBJ1-1; tentative D call: TRBD1 (6 bases). V lost 4 bases to trimming and J lost 3 bases, with 13 bases between them. CDR3 length equals 14 residues. The germline V gene encodes CDR1 SGHDT and CDR2 YYEEEE. The DNA of the CDR3 is TGTGCCAGCAGCCAAGGGGGTGGGGACACTGAAGCTTTCTTT. It encodes CASSQGGGDTEAFF.

This clonotype was counted at least ten times. This rearrangement joins TRBV20-1 to TRBJ2-1, with 7 positions matching TRBD2. Germline trimming cut 0 bases from V and 7 bases from J; bases unmatched to any gene: 6. Germline CDR1 DFQATT, CDR2 SNEGSKA (reference sequence). This CDR3 is 14 amino acids long. The CDR3 here is CSAREAGETNEQFF. The CDR3 DNA follows: TGCAGTGCTAGAGAGGCGGGAGAAACAAATGAGCAGTTCTTC.

This clonotype was picked up a small number of times. The V gene is TRBV7-9, the J gene TRBJ2-1, with no clear D. CDR3 length: 16 residues. V lost 5 bases, J lost 0 bases, and 14 bases lay in between. The germline V gene has CDR1 SEHNR and CDR2 FQNEAQ (reference sequence). The CDR3 sequence is CASSPHPSSSYNEQFF. CDR3 in DNA: TGTGCCAGCAGCCCCCACCCCAGCAGCTCCTACAATGAGCAGTTCTTC. Full variable domain (rest looked up from reference TRBV7-9 and TRBJ2-1): DTGVSQNPRHKITKRGQNVTFRCDPISEHNRLYWYRQTLGQGPEFLTYFQNEAQLEKSRLLSDRFSAERPKGSFSTLEIQRTEQGDSAMYLCASSPHPSSSYNEQFFGPGTRLTVL.

V and J are TRBV2 and TRBJ2-5, with TRBD2 matching 11 bases. Germline V gene data show CDR1 as SNHLY and CDR2 as FYNNEI. Trimming took 7 bases from V and 0 from J; bases not matched to a gene: 7. This CDR3 has 16 residues. This CDR3 reads CASNTGTSGYQETQYF. The CDR3 DNA reads as TGTGCCAGCAACACGGGGACTAGCGGATACCAAGAGACCCAGTACTTC.

This clonotype has only a few counts. The CDR3 reads CASRAGTDSYSYEQYF. Written as DNA, the CDR3 is TGTGCCAGCAGAGCAGGGACTGATTCTTACTCCTACGAGCAGTACTTC. The gene calls are TRBV6-1 and TRBJ2-7, with D perhaps TRBD2 (6 bases). Trimming pared 6 bases from V and 0 bases from J, leaving 18 bases between. The V gene's germline CDR1 is MNHNS and CDR2 SASEGT. The CDR3 covers 16 residues.

This clonotype was detected many times. J is TRBJ1-4 and V is TRBV2, with no clear D. Germline CDR1 and CDR2: SNHLY and FYNNEI. This CDR3 has 14 amino acids. Trimming removed 5 bases at V and 0 bases at J, with 7 bases between. CDR3 region: CASSFETTNEKLFF. The CDR3 nucleotides read TGTGCCAGCAGTTTCGAGACAACTAATGAAAAACTGTTTTTT.

This chain joins TRBV5-8 and TRBJ1-5; D might be TRBD1 (6 bases). The V gene lost 4 bases and the J gene lost 6 bases, with 14 bases spanning the gap. Germline-derived CDR1 and CDR2 are SGHTS and YDEGEE. The CDR3 has 14 residues. The CDR3 loop reads CASSTRDTIQPQHF. In DNA, the CDR3 is TGTGCCAGCAGCACCCGGGACACAATTCAGCCCCAGCATTTT.

Only a few counts were recorded for this clonotype. The chain employs TRBV19 and TRBJ2-5, with 8 bases matching TRBD2. After removal of 5 bases from V and 4 bases from J, the junction contained 9 bases not matched to a gene. This CDR3 has 15 amino acids. CDR1 LNHDA and CDR2 SQIVND come from the germline V gene (reference sequence). CDR3 bases: TGTGCCAGTAGTCCCCGCCATCTAGCGGGAGAGACCCAGTACTTC. Its protein is CASSPRHLAGETQYF.

This chain connects TRBV7-3 to TRBJ2-2; D unclear. Trimming removed 1 base from V and 6 bases from J, with 6 bases in between. The V gene's germline CDR1 is SGHTA and CDR2 FQGTGA. The CDR3 covers 13 residues. The CDR3: CASSLMGSGELFF. The CDR3 DNA reads TGTGCCAGCAGCTTAATGGGCTCCGGGGAGCTGTTTTTT.

In its sample, this clonotype was seen many times. The CDR3 sequence is CSARDGLQSSYNEQFF. Here the CDR3 DNA reads TGCAGTGCTAGAGACGGACTGCAGAGCTCCTACAATGAGCAGTTCTTC. This sequence joins TRBV20-1 and TRBJ2-1; D is perhaps TRBD2 (5 bases). The CDR3 has 16 residues. V was cut by 0 bases and J by 0 bases, with 12 bases left in between. CDR1 and CDR2 (germline): DFQATT, SNEGSKA (reference sequence).

This clonotype was observed at least ten times. The CDR3 loop reads CASRQWDVSGYTF. CDR3 DNA: TGTGCCAGCAGACAATGGGACGTCTCTGGCTACACCTTC. The chain combines TRBV25-1 with TRBJ1-2, with D perhaps TRBD1 (5 bases). In germline, CDR1 is MGHDK, CDR2 SYGVNS. Trimming left V 6 bases short and J 7 bases short, with 15 bases between. The CDR3 has 13 amino acids.

Many counts were recorded for this clonotype. V and J are TRBV11-2 and TRBJ1-1; 8 bases line up with TRBD1. CDR3 length: 16 amino acids. V was clipped by 5 bases and J by 10 bases; unmatched bases: 18. CDR1 is SGHAT and CDR2 is FQNNGV in the germline V gene. CDR3 nucleotides: TGTGCCAGCAGCGGCAGGGGGCAGTTGTTCTCGCATAGAGCTTTCTTT. It yields the protein CASSGRGQLFSHRAFF.

This clonotype was recorded many times. The CDR3: CASSVGTANGYTF. DNA for the CDR3: TGTGCCAGCAGCGTAGGTACAGCTAATGGCTACACCTTC. The chain uses TRBV9 and TRBJ1-2, with D uncertain. The ends were cut back, 0 bases at V and 6 bases at J, with 9 bases in the middle. Germline lookup yields CDR1 SGDLS and CDR2 YYNGEE. This CDR3 is 13 amino acids long. Full variable domain (remainder filled in from reference TRBV9 and TRBJ1-2): DSGVTQTPKHLITATGQRVTLRCSPRSGDLSVYWYQQSLDQGLQFLIQYYNGEERAKGNILERFSAQQFPDLHSELNLSSLELGDSALYFCASSVGTANGYTFGSGTRLTVV.

The sample holds a few counts of this clonotype. J is TRBJ1-6 and V is TRBV20-1; D may be TRBD1 (5 bases). Germline-derived CDR1 and CDR2 are DFQATT and SNEGSKA (reference sequence). Trimming removed 5 bases from V and 8 bases from J, with 19 bases in between. The CDR3 is 15 amino acids. CDR3: CSAYTEGTQDSPLHF. The CDR3 region has the DNA TGCAGTGCTTATACGGAGGGGACGCAGGATTCACCCCTCCACTTT.

The V gene is TRBV6-1, the J gene TRBJ2-1; tentatively, D is TRBD1 (6 bases). Germline lookup yields CDR1 MNHNS and CDR2 SASEGT. The CDR3 covers 15 residues. The V end was cut by 4 bases, the J end by 4 bases, with 14 bases between. CDR3 in amino acids: CASSAPGTSYNEQFF. Written as DNA, the CDR3 is TGTGCCAGCAGTGCTCCCGGGACATCTTACAATGAGCAGTTCTTC.

This clonotype was found many times. The CDR3 is CASRTLMGLAGRTGELFF. In nucleotides, the CDR3 is TGTGCCAGCAGAACTTTAATGGGACTAGCGGGAAGGACCGGGGAGCTGTTTTTT. The chain joins TRBV12-3 or TRBV12-4 to TRBJ2-2; TRBD2 matches 13 bases. The CDR3 covers 18 residues. V lost 6 bases to trimming and J lost 5 bases; unmatched junction nucleotides: 12.

This clonotype has at least ten counts. The genes are TRBV15 and TRBJ1-1, with a tentative D call TRBD1 (6 bases). CDR3 length equals 13 residues. Germline values: CDR1 LNHNV, CDR2 YYDKDF (reference sequence). V dropped 7 bases and J dropped 11 bases, with 20 bases sitting between them. In nucleotides, the CDR3 is TGTGCCACCACCTACGGGGGCGGAAACTGGGCTTTCTTT. Its translation is CATTYGGGNWAFF.

The chain couples TRBV7-2 to TRBJ2-1; 11 bases align to TRBD2. CDR1 is SGHTA and CDR2 is FQGNSA in the germline V gene. V dropped 6 bases and J dropped 6; count of bases not matched to a gene: 16. The CDR3 sequence is 18 residues long. The DNA of the CDR3 is TGTGCCAGCAGAACCGGGACAGACGAGCTAGCGGGAGGCAATGAGCAGTTCTTC. Amino acid sequence: CASRTGTDELAGGNEQFF.

At least ten counts were recorded for this clonotype. V gene TRBV20-1 combines with J gene TRBJ1-5; 10 bases agree with TRBD1. Per the germline V gene, CDR1 is DFQATT and CDR2 is SNEGSKA (reference sequence). This CDR3 region has 15 residues. J was trimmed by 2 bases and V by 3 bases; bases with no gene match: 4. The CDR3 sequence: CSARDRGGGNQPQHF. The CDR3 DNA is TGCAGTGCTAGGGACAGGGGGGGGGGCAATCAGCCCCAGCATTTT.